This is a list of T cell receptor beta chains from one sample in a study of T-cell memory formation after mild COVID-19. TCRdb re-analysed the 5' RACE reads in MiXCR, keeping a single row per CDR3 protein. The sample shows around 340,000 distinct CDR3 sequences, 10% to 15% of them seen only once. Sequenced sample: PBMCs or a T cell subset sorted from them (not recorded which). The receptors stem from a man aged 18 to 29 who had mild COVID-19 (a few samples of this study predate the infection). Cell type and time point are not known. The conserved cysteine and the conserved F or W are not part of the CDR3 here. Fields, in order: V gene, J gene, CDR3 protein.

TRBV18,TRBJ1-2,ASSPEGIPYYGYT
TRBV27,TRBJ2-7,ASQGQGVGQY
TRBV7-2,TRBJ2-3,ASSSPAGYTDTQY
TRBV2,TRBJ1-2,ASSERRQPPTNYGYT
TRBV6-5,TRBJ1-1,ASSYHFGTGRMNTEAF
TRBV4-3,TRBJ2-5,ASSPRLVGETQY
TRBV12-3/TRBV12-4,TRBJ2-2,ASSLIRENTGELF
TRBV27,TRBJ1-2,ASSLRVDTGYT
TRBV24-1,TRBJ2-1,ATSEQRTGADNEQF
TRBV29-1,TRBJ2-3,SVRDTNTDTQY